Below, one T cell receptor beta chain is given with its context. Its antigen is not identified. The data were obtained in a study of OX40 agonist ivuxolimab in advanced cancers. Assay: immunoSEQ multiplex PCR; the TCRdb copy retains only in-frame clones and omits some. The profile shows 52,000 or so clones, roughly 82% of them singletons. General study points: Expansion of clones was among the lowest in partial responders at 0.1-3.0 mg/kg.

The germline V gene has CDR1 SGHRS and CDR2 YFSETQ. This CDR3 region has 14 residues. V was trimmed by 6 bases and J by 4 bases, leaving 16 bases between them. Baseline was the first blood sampling point, followed by cycle 4 day 1 and cycle 7 day 1. The source of this sequence is an adult with an advanced solid tumor such as melanoma, head and neck, liver or kidney cancer. The input for sequencing was CD4+ or CD8+ T cells sorted from blood, taken in a trial of the OX40 agonist ivuxolimab. The rearrangement joins TRBV5-1 to TRBJ2-5; no firm D call. The CDR3 is CASTPRLDGETQYF. In DNA form, the CDR3 reads TGCGCCAGCACCCCGAGGCTGGACGGAGAGACCCAGTACTTC.